The 3 T cell receptor beta chains presented below share a single source sample, sequenced in a study of blood T cells in healthy people across ages. A second about 6 to 12 cycle PCR used barcoded and J-beta primers. Via MiXCR, TCRdb re-called the 5' RACE reads, giving one row per CDR3 protein. The table lists around 690,000 distinct CDR3 sequences, 45% to 65% of them singletons, with approximately 37% in the top ten. Sequenced input: blood. All receptors derive from a man in his sixties in good health.

Concerning this clonotype: This may come from a read error, since a much larger clone is one base off. This sequence joins TRBV7-8 and TRBJ2-1; a weak D match, TRBD2 (6 bases). The J call may not be correct, given that the DNA end is closer to TRBJ2-7. The CDR3 sequence is 16 residues long. Germline V CDR1 and CDR2: SGHVS, FQNEAQ. As DNA, the CDR3 is TGTGCCAGCAGCTTAGGGGGGGACTGGACGTACAATGAGCAGTACTTC. This codes for CASSLGGDWTYNEQYF.

This sequence joins TRBV4-1 and TRBJ1-4, with 8 bases identical to TRBD1. The CDR3 spans 15 residues. The J segment lost 3 bases and the V segment lost 2 bases, leaving 2 bases of the junction unmatched. CDR1 and CDR2 (germline): MGHRA, YSYEKL. This CDR3 is CASSQQGAPNEKLFF. The CDR3 DNA sequence: TGCGCCAGCAGCCAACAGGGGGCGCCTAATGAAAAACTGTTTTTT.

V is TRBV6-1 and J is TRBJ2-3; TRBD2 aligns across 9 bases. The CDR3 runs to 14 residues. In germline, CDR1 is MNHNS, CDR2 SASEGT. The J segment lost 1 base and the V segment lost 5 bases, leaving 1 base of the junction unmatched. The CDR3 sequence: CASSQRGGTDTQYF. CDR3 sequence (DNA): TGTGCCAGCAGTCAGCGGGGGGGCACAGATACGCAGTATTTT.